Following are 24 T cell receptor beta chains from one sample sequenced in a study of radiotherapy plus CTLA-4 blockade in lung cancer. Sequencing used immunoSEQ multiplex PCR; TCRdb keeps in-frame clones, though not all of them. Altogether over 80,000 clones are present, around 87% being singletons, with the ten largest covering 16%. Specimen: peripheral blood, collected from a patient treated with radiotherapy plus ipilimumab. The receptors here all came from a human donor with non-small cell lung cancer that progressed on radiotherapy plus ipilimumab.

This clone was counted only a few times. The chain recombines TRBV28 with TRBJ2-7, with D perhaps matching TRBD1 (5 bases). This CDR3 spans 14 amino acids. Trimming pared 7 bases from V and 3 bases from J, leaving 16 bases between. The germline CDR1 and CDR2 sequences are MDHEN and SYDVKM. The CDR3 DNA follows: TGTGCCAGCATCCCAACAGGACCTGACTACGAGCAGTACTTC. This codes for CASIPTGPDYEQYF.

The gene calls are TRBV15 and TRBJ1-1; perhaps TRBD1 as D (5 bases). The V gene's germline CDR1 is LNHNV and CDR2 YYDKDF (reference sequence). V was cut by 1 base and J by 4 bases, with 10 bases left in between. The length of the CDR3 is 14 residues. DNA of the CDR3: TGTGCCACCAGCAGAGGGGGCTCGGTCACTGAAGCTTTCTTT. This sequence encodes CATSRGGSVTEAFF.

This clone was observed once. J is TRBJ1-1 and V is TRBV30; possible D gene TRBD1, 6 bases. This CDR3 spans 15 amino acids. Germline CDR1 is GTSNPN and CDR2 is SVGIG (reference sequence). The V and J ends lost 4 bases and 6 bases respectively, with 21 bases between them. CDR3 in amino acids: CAWTTGGGVRSEAFF. CDR3 nucleotides: TGTGCCTGGACCACGGGAGGGGGTGTTCGGTCTGAAGCTTTCTTT.

The V and J genes are TRBV5-1 and TRBJ2-1; D is unresolved. V was trimmed by 3 bases and J by 0 bases, leaving 13 bases between them. This CDR3 has 16 residues. Germline CDR1 and CDR2: SGHRS and YFSETQ. The CDR3 sequence is CASSSDPSSSYNEQFF. Written as DNA, the CDR3 is TGCGCCAGCAGCTCGGACCCTTCCAGCTCCTACAATGAGCAGTTCTTC.

The chain has TRBV2 and TRBJ1-1; D call uncertain. V shed 7 bases and J shed 3 bases, with 12 bases lying between them. The CDR3 has 13 residues. Germline-derived CDR1 and CDR2 are SNHLY and FYNNEI. The CDR3, as DNA: TGTGCCAGCACCTCCGGTGGGGACACTGAAGCTTTCTTT. Encoded protein: CASTSGGDTEAFF.

The chain has TRBV7-9 and TRBJ1-2, with TRBD1 as a possible D gene (5 bases). Trimming shortened V by 1 base and J by 5 bases, and 8 bases separated the two germline ends. CDR1 and CDR2 (germline): SEHNR, FQNEAQ (reference sequence). The CDR3 totals 13 residues. The CDR3 reads CASSLEGFYGYTF. The DNA of the CDR3 is TGTGCCAGCAGCTTAGAGGGGTTTTATGGCTACACCTTC.

This clone appeared a few times. V usage is TRBV7-6 and J usage is TRBJ2-6; the D is unclear. The CDR3 loop spans 17 amino acids. Germline V gives CDR1 SGHVS, CDR2 FNYEAQ. V was cut by 0 bases and J by 4 bases, with 13 bases left in between. The CDR3 DNA sequence: TGTGCCAGCAGCTTAGCCAGGTCTGACGGCGGGGCCAACGTCCTGACTTTC. Amino acid sequence: CASSLARSDGGANVLTF.

J is TRBJ2-5 and V is TRBV4-2; 9 nucleotides line up with TRBD1. Trimming removed 1 base from V and 5 bases from J; junction bases left unmatched: 8. The CDR3 totals 16 residues. Germline V gene data show CDR1 as LGHNA and CDR2 as YNFKEQ. CDR3 bases: TGTGCCAGCAGCCAAGGTTCGACAGGGGGAGGGGAGACCCAGTACTTC. This translates into CASSQGSTGGGETQYF.

The rearrangement joins TRBV5-4 to TRBJ2-7; weak D call: TRBD2 (5 bases). Trimming removed 0 bases from V and 3 bases from J, with 16 bases in between. Germline CDR1 SGHNT, CDR2 YYREEE (reference sequence). The CDR3 totals 16 residues. CDR3 amino acids: CASSLAQTTVNYEQYF. The DNA for the CDR3 is TGTGCCAGCAGCTTGGCCCAGACTACGGTCAACTACGAGCAGTACTTC.

This clone appeared a few times. V and J are TRBV7-6 and TRBJ2-3, with 8 bases that match TRBD1. The V gene's germline CDR1 is SGHVS and CDR2 FNYEAQ. The trim removed 5 bases at V and 6 bases at J, leaving 4 bases unmatched. CDR3 length: 13 amino acids. CDR3 DNA: TGTGCCAGCAGCCTTTACAGGGGGGATACGCAGTATTTT. It is translated as CASSLYRGDTQYF.

This chain links TRBV18 with TRBJ2-2, with no clear D. Germline lookup yields CDR1 KGHSH and CDR2 LQKENI. Trimming cost V 3 bases and J 1 base, with 12 bases left between them. This CDR3 is 16 amino acids long. The CDR3 region has the DNA TGTGCCAGCTCACCGAGCGCCTTTATGAACACCGGGGAGCTGTTTTTT. It is translated as CASSPSAFMNTGELFF.

The chain employs TRBV4-3 and TRBJ1-5; D not resolved. This CDR3 region has 15 residues. Per germline, CDR1 LGHNA and CDR2 YSLEER. The V gene lost 1 base and the J gene lost 0 bases, with 7 bases spanning the gap. The CDR3 coding sequence is TGCGCCAGCAGCCAAGGGTACTATAGCAATCAGCCCCAGCATTTT. Protein: CASSQGYYSNQPQHF.

The genes are TRBV28 and TRBJ1-4; possible D gene TRBD1, 6 bases. Trimming removed 5 bases from V and 13 bases from J, with 14 bases in between. In germline, CDR1 is MDHEN, CDR2 SYDVKM. The CDR3 has 12 amino acids. CDR3 protein: CASSQQGIGLFF. The CDR3 nucleotides read TGTGCCAGCAGTCAACAGGGAATAGGACTGTTTTTT.

The gene calls are TRBV30 and TRBJ2-2, with D possibly being TRBD1 or TRBD2 (5 bases each). The CDR3 length is 15 residues. CDR1 and CDR2 (germline): GTSNPN, SVGIG (reference sequence). The germline V and J ends were trimmed by 3 bases and 4 bases, with 15 bases remaining between them. This chain's CDR3 is CAWSDPGRVTGELFF. The CDR3 DNA reads TGTGCCTGGAGCGACCCGGGACGGGTCACCGGGGAGCTGTTTTTT.

The chain is built from TRBV28 and TRBJ2-5, with D perhaps given as TRBD1 or TRBD2 (5 bases each). CDR3 length equals 16 residues. Germline-derived CDR1 and CDR2 are MDHEN and SYDVKM. V dropped 5 bases and J dropped 2 bases, with 18 bases sitting between them. DNA for the CDR3: TGTGCCAGCAGTCCTCGAACCGGGACGGGACAAGAGACCCAGTACTTC. As protein: CASSPRTGTGQETQYF. Combining the CDR3 with reference TRBV28 and TRBJ2-5 gives the whole variable domain DVKVTQSSRYLVKRTGEKVFLECVQDMDHENMFWYRQDPGLGLRLIYFSYDVKMKEKGDIPEGYSVSREKKERFSLILESASTNQTSMYLCASSPRTGTGQETQYFGPGTRLLVL.

V usage is TRBV7-2 and J usage is TRBJ2-3; D is unresolved. Germline V gene sequence: CDR1 SGHTA, CDR2 FQGNSA. CDR3 length: 13 residues. Deletions cut 2 bases from V and 3 bases from J, with 6 bases between. The CDR3 reads CASSLSITDTQYF. CDR3 DNA: TGTGCCAGCAGCTTAAGTATTACAGATACGCAGTATTTT.

This clone has a handful of counts. The chain employs TRBV7-9 and TRBJ1-6, with 7 bases fitting TRBD1. This CDR3 region has 16 residues. Unmatched junction bases numbered 10, after V lost 5 bases and J lost 6 bases. CDR1 and CDR2 from the germline V gene are SEHNR and FQNEAQ (reference sequence). The CDR3, as DNA: TGTGCCAGCAGCGCCCAAGCCGGGACAGCTAATTCACCCCTCCACTTT. This translates into CASSAQAGTANSPLHF. The full variable domain, in which reference TRBV7-9 and TRBJ1-6 provide the parts outside the CDR3, is DTGVSQNPRHKITKRGQNVTFRCDPISEHNRLYWYRQTLGQGPEFLTYFQNEAQLEKSRLLSDRFSAERPKGSFSTLEIQRTEQGDSAMYLCASSAQAGTANSPLHFGNGTRLTVT.

As to this clone: This same CDR3 is encoded by further DNA sequences in the sample. The chain uses TRBV29-1 and TRBJ2-3, with 10 bases fitting TRBD1. Germline trimming cut 4 bases from V and 1 base from J; bases unmatched to any gene: 2. The CDR3 extends over 14 amino acids. Germline V gene data show CDR1 as SQVTM and CDR2 as ANQGSEA. The CDR3 here is CSVVGQGGTDTQYF. CDR3 coding DNA: TGCAGCGTTGTAGGACAGGGGGGCACAGATACGCAGTATTTT.

The table lists this clone with a count of one. The rearrangement uses TRBV29-1 and TRBJ2-5; TRBD1 aligns across 7 bases. CDR3 length: 13 residues. The junction had 7 bases not matched to a gene; V was cut back by 5 bases and J by 4 bases. Germline V gene sequence: CDR1 SQVTM, CDR2 ANQGSEA. This chain's CDR3 is CSVSTGSGETQYF. The CDR3 DNA follows: TGCAGCGTTTCGACAGGGTCGGGAGAGACCCAGTACTTC.

This chain links TRBV19 with TRBJ1-1, with 10 nucleotides matching TRBD1. Losses at the gene ends were 5 bases for V and 0 bases for J; bases not matched to a gene: 6. The CDR3 loop spans 16 amino acids. CDR1 is LNHDA, CDR2 SQIVND, per germline (reference sequence). The CDR3 region has the DNA TGTGCCAGTAGTCCCCGACAGGGGGCAGTGAACACTGAAGCTTTCTTT. Translated: CASSPRQGAVNTEAFF.

The genes are TRBV18 and TRBJ1-2; unclear D gene. The CDR3 totals 13 residues. The V gene's germline CDR1 is KGHSH and CDR2 LQKENI. V was cut by 6 bases and J by 2 bases, with 10 bases left in between. DNA for the CDR3: TGTGCCAGCTCGCCGGCGGGAAACTATGGCTACACCTTC. This codes for CASSPAGNYGYTF. Full variable domain (missing parts from reference TRBV18 and TRBJ1-2): NAGVMQNPRHLVRRRGQEARLRCSPMKGHSHVYWYRQLPEEGLKFMVYLQKENIIDESGMPKERFSAEFPKEGPSILRIQQVVRGDSAAYFCASSPAGNYGYTFGSGTRLTVV.

The chain combines TRBV7-9 with TRBJ2-1, with 8 nucleotides matching TRBD1. Germline values: CDR1 SEHNR, CDR2 FQNEAQ (reference sequence). Unmatched junction bases numbered 4, after V lost 1 base and J lost 8 bases. This CDR3 is built from 14 residues. The CDR3 here is CASSLGQGRDEQFF. The CDR3 bases are TGTGCCAGCAGCTTAGGACAGGGGAGAGATGAGCAGTTCTTC.

The J gene is TRBJ2-3, the V gene TRBV2, with D tentatively TRBD1 or TRBD2 (5 bases each). This CDR3 contains 17 residues. V lost 6 bases to trimming and J lost 3 bases, with 22 bases between them. Germline CDR1 reads SNHLY; CDR2 reads FYNNEI. CDR3 residues: CASRDLGDGPVTDTQYF. The CDR3 coding sequence is TGTGCCAGCAGAGACCTAGGGGACGGTCCTGTAACAGATACGCAGTATTTT.

In this sample, this clone turned up once. The rearrangement joins TRBV5-6 to TRBJ2-7; D possibly uses TRBD1 or TRBD2 (5 bases each). This CDR3 has 13 residues. V dropped 0 bases and J dropped 6 bases, with 10 bases sitting between them. Germline V lookup: CDR1 SGHDT, CDR2 YYEEEE. This CDR3 reads CASSLGVGGEQYF. CDR3 coding DNA: TGTGCCAGCAGCTTGGGTGTTGGGGGCGAGCAGTACTTC.